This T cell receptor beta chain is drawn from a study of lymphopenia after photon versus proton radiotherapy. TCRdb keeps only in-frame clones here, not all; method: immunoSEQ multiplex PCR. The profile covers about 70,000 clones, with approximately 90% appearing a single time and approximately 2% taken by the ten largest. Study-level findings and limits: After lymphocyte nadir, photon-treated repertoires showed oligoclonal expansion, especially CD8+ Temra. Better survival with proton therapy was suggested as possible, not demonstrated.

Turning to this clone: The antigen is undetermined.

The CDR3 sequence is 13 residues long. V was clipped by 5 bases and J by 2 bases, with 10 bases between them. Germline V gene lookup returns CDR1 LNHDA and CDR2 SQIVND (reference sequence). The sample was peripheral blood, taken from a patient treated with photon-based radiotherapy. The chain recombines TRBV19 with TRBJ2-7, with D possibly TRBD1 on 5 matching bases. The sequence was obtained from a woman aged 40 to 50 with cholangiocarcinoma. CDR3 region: CASSFGQAYEQYF. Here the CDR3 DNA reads TGTGCCAGTAGTTTTGGACAAGCCTACGAGCAGTACTTC.